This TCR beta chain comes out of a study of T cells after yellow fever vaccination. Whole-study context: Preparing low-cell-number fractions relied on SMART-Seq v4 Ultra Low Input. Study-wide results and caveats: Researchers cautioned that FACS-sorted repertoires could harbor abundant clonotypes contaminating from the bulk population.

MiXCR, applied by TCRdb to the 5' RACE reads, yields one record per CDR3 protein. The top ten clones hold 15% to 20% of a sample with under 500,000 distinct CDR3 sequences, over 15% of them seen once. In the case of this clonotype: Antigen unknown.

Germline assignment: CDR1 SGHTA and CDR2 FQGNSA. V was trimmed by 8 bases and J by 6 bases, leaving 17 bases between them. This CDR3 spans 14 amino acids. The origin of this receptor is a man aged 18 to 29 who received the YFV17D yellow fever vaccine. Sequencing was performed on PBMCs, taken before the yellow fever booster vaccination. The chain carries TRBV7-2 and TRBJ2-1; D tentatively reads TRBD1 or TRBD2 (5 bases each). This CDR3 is CASVRGIEGNEQFF. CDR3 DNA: TGTGCCAGCGTAAGGGGTATAGAGGGCAATGAGCAGTTCTTC.